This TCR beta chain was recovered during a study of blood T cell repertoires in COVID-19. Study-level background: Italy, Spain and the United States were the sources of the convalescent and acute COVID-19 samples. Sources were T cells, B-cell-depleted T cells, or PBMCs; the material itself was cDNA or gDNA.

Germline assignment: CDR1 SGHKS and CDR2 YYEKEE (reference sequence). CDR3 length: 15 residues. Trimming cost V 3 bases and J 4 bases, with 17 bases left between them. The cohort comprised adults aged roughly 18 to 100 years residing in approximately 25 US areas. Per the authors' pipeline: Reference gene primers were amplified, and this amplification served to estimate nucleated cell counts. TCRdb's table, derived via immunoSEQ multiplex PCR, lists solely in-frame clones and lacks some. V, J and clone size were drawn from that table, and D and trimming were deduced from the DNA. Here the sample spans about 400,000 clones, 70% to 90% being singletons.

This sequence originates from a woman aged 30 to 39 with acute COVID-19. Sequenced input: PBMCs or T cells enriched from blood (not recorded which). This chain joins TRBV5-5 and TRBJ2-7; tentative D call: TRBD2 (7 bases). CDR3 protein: CASSWEVGGRYEQYF. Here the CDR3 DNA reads TGTGCCAGCAGCTGGGAGGTGGGGGGGCGGTACGAGCAGTACTTC.